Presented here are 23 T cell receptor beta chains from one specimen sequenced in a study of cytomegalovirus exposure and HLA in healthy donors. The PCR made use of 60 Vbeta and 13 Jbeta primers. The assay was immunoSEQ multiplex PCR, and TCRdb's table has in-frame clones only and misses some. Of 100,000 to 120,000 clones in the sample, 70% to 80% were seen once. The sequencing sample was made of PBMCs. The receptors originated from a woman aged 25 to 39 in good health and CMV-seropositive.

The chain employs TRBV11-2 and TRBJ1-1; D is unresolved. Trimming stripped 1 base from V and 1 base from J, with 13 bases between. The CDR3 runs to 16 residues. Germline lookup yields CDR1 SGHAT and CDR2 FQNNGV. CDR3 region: CASSLGGLFQNTEAFF. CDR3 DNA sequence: TGTGCCAGCAGCTTAGGCGGTTTGTTCCAGAACACTGAAGCTTTCTTT. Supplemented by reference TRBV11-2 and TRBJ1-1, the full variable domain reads EAGVAQSPRYKIIEKRQSVAFWCNPISGHATLYWYQQILGQGPKLLIQFQNNGVVDDSQLPKDRFSAERLKGVDSTLKIQPAKLEDSAVYLCASSLGGLFQNTEAFFGQGTRLTVV.

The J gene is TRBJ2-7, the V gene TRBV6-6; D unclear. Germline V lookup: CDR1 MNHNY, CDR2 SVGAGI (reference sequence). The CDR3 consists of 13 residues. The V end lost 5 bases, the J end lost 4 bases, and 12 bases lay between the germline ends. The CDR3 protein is CASSPSPRYEQYF. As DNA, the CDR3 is TGTGCCAGCAGTCCCTCTCCGAGATACGAGCAGTACTTC.

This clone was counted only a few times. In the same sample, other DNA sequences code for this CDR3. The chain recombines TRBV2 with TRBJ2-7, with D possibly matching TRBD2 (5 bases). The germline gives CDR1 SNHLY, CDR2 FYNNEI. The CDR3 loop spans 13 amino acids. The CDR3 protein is CSIKEEAAYEQYF. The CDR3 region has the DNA TGTTCCATCAAGGAGGAGGCGGCCTACGAGCAGTACTTC. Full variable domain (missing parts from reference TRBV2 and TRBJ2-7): EPEVTQTPSHQVTQMGQEVILRCVPISNHLYFYWYRQILGQKVEFLVSFYNNEISEKSEIFDDQFSVERPDGSNFTLKIRSTKLEDSAMYFCSIKEEAAYEQYFGPGTRLTVT.

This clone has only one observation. In DNA form, the CDR3 reads TGTGCCAGCAGCGGCGGTGGCTCTGGAAACACCATATATTTT. Its translation is CASSGGGSGNTIYF. This chain links TRBV9 with TRBJ1-3, with no clear D. Looked up from germline, CDR1 is SGDLS and CDR2 is YYNGEE. This CDR3 has 14 residues. Trimming removed 3 bases at V and 0 bases at J, with 7 bases between.

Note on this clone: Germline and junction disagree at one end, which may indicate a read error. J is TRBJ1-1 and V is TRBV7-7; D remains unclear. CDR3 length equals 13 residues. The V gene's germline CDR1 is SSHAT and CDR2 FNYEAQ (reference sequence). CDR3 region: CASSSSEGTEAFF. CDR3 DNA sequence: TGTGCTAGCAGCTCGAGTGAGGGCACTGAAGCTTTCTTT.

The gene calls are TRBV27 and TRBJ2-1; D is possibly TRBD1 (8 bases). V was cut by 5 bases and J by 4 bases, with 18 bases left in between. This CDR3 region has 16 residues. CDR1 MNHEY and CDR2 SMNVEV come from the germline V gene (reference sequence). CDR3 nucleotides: TGTGCCAGCAGTCAACAGGGGGGTAGCGGGTACAATGAGCAGTTCTTC. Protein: CASSQQGGSGYNEQFF.

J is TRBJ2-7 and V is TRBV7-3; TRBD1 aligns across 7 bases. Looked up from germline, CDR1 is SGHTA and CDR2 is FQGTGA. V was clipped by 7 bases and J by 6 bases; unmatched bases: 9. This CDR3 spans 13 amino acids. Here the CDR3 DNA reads TGTGCCAGCAACCTAGGGCCAGGGGGCGAGCAGTACTTC. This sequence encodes CASNLGPGGEQYF.

The CDR3 is CASSFGQGNQPQHF. DNA for the CDR3: TGTGCCAGCAGCTTCGGACAGGGCAATCAGCCCCAGCATTTT. This rearrangement joins TRBV7-8 to TRBJ1-5; 7 nucleotides align to TRBD1. V shed 3 bases and J 2 bases; nucleotides not matched to a gene: 1. The CDR3 totals 14 residues. CDR1 and CDR2 (germline): SGHVS, FQNEAQ.

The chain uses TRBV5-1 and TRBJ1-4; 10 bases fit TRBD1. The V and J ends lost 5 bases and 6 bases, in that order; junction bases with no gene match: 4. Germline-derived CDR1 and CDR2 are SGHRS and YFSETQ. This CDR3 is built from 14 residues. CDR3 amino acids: CASSRDRGDEKLFF. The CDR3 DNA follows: TGCGCCAGCAGTAGGGACAGGGGTGATGAAAAACTGTTTTTT.

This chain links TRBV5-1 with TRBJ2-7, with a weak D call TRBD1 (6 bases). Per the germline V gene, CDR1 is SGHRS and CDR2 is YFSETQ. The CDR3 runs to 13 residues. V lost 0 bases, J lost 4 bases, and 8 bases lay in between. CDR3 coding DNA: TGCGCCAGCAGCTTGGAAGGGGGATACGAGCAGTACTTC. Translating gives CASSLEGGYEQYF.

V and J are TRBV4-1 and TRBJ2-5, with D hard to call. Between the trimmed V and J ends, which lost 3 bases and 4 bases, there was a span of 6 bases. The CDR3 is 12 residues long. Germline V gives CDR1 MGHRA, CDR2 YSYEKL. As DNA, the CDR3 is TGCGCCAGCAGCCACCCTAGAGAGACCCAGTACTTC. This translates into CASSHPRETQYF.

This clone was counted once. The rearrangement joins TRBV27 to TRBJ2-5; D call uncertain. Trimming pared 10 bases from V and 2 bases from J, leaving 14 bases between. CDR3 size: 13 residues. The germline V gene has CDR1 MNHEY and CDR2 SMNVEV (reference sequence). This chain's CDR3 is CATEYPVQETQYF. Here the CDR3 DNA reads TGTGCCACCGAATACCCAGTGCAAGAGACCCAGTACTTC.

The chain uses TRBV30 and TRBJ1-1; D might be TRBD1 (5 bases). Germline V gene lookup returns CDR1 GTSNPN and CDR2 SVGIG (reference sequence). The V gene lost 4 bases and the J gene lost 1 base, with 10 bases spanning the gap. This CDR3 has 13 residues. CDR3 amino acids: CAWTTGSNTEAFF. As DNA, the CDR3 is TGTGCCTGGACCACAGGATCGAACACTGAAGCTTTCTTT.

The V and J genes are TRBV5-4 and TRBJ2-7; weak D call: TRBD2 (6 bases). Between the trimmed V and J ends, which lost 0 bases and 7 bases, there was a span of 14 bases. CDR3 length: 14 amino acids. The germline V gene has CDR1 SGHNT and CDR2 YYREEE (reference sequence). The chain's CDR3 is CASSLADGGFEQYF. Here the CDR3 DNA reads TGTGCCAGCAGCTTGGCCGACGGGGGTTTTGAGCAGTACTTC.

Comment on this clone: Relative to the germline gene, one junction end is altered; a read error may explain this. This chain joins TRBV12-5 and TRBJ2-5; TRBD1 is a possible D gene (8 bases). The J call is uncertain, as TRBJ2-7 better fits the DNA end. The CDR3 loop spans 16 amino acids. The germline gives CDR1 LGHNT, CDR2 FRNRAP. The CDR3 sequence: CVSGWTTGGVPYEQYF. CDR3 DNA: TGTGTTAGTGGTTGGACAACAGGGGGGGTTCCCTACGAGCAGTACTTC.

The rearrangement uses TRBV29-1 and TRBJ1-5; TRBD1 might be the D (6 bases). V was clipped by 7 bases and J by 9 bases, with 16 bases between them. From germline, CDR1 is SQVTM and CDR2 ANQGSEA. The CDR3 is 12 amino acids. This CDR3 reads CSATTGGGPQHF. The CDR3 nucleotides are TGCAGCGCCACGACAGGAGGCGGGCCCCAGCATTTT. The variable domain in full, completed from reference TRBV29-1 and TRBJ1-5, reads SAVISQKPSRDICQRGTSLTIQCQVDSQVTMMFWYRQQPGQSLTLIATANQGSEATYESGFVIDKFPISRPNLTFSTLTVSNMSPEDSSIYLCSATTGGGPQHFGDGTRLSIL.

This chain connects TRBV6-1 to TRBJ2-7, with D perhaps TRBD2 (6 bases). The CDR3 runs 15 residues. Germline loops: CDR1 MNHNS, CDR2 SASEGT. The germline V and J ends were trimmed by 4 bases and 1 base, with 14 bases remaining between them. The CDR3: CASSAGTALSYEQYF. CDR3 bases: TGTGCCAGCAGTGCAGGGACTGCTCTTTCCTACGAGCAGTACTTC.

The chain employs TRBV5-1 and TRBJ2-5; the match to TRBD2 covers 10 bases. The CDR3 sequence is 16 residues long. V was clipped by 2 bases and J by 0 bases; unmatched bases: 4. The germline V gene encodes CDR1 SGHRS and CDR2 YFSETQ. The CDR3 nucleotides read TGCGCCAGCAGCTTCTCAGGACTAGCGGACCAAGAGACCCAGTACTTC. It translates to CASSFSGLADQETQYF. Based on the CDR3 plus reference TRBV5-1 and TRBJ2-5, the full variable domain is KAGVTQTPRYLIKTRGQQVTLSCSPISGHRSVSWYQQTPGQGLQFLFEYFSETQRNKGNFPGRFSGRQFSNSRSEMNVSTLELGDSALYLCASSFSGLADQETQYFGPGTRLLVL.

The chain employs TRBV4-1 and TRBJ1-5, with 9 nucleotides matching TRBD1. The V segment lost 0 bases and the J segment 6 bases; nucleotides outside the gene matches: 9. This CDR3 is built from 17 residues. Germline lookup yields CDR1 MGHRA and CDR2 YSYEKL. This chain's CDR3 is CASSQEIRTGVGQPQHF. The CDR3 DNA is TGCGCCAGCAGCCAAGAAATCCGGACAGGGGTTGGTCAGCCCCAGCATTTT.

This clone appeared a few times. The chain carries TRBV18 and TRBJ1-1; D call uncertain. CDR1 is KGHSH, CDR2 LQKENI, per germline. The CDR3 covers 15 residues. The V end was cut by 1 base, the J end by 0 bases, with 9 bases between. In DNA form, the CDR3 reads TGTGCCAGCTCACCACTTAATAAAATGAACACTGAAGCTTTCTTT. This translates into CASSPLNKMNTEAFF.

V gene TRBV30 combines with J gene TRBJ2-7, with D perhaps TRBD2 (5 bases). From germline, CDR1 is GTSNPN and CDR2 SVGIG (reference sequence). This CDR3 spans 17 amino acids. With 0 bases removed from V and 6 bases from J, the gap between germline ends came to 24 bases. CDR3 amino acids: CAWSVEGEATYVPEQYF. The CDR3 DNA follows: TGTGCCTGGAGTGTAGAGGGTGAGGCTACCTATGTCCCCGAGCAGTACTTC.

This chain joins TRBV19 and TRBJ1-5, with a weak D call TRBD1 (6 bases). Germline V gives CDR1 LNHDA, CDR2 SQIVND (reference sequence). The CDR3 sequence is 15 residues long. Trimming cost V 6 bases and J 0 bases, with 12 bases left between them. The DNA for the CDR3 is TGTGCCAGTAGCCGGACAGAGAGTAGCAATCAGCCCCAGCATTTT. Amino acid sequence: CASSRTESSNQPQHF.

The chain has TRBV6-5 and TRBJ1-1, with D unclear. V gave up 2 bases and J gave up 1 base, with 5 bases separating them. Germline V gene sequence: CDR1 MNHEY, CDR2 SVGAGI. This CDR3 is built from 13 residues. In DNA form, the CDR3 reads TGTGCCAGCAGTTACGCACAGAACACTGAAGCTTTCTTT. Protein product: CASSYAQNTEAFF.